The clone carrying this T cell receptor (beta chain) was found many times. CDR1 and CDR2 from the germline V gene are SGHVS and FNYEAQ. Trimming pared 5 bases from V and 2 bases from J, leaving 16 bases between. The CDR3 extends over 15 amino acids. The data stem from a study of T cells after yellow fever vaccination. From the 5' RACE reads, TCRdb called clonotypes with MiXCR, one entry per CDR3 protein. This sample yields about 30,000 distinct CDR3 sequences, of which around 4.8% are seen a single time; approximately 49% belongs to the top ten. The receptor comes from a young man who received the YFV17D yellow fever vaccine. This chain uses TRBV7-6 with TRBJ2-7; D is perhaps TRBD1 or TRBD2 (5 bases each). Sequencing used CD8+ T cells sorted from PBMCs, obtained 5 days after the yellow fever booster vaccination. The CDR3 region is CASSHFRDVTYEQYF. The CDR3 bases are TGTGCCAGCAGCCACTTCCGGGACGTTACCTACGAGCAGTACTTC.